This T cell receptor (beta chain) originates from a study of spatial heterogeneity in lung cancer. About the study: Detection of beta-chain sequences consistently exceeded that of alpha-chain sequences.

This CDR3 region has 18 residues. A unique molecular identifier was carried by every single TCR cDNA molecule. A single record per CDR3 protein comes from TCRdb applying MiXCR to the 5' RACE reads. The repertoire holds roughly 15,000 distinct CDR3 sequences, with 3.6% as singletons. Described time point: sample taken at primary tumor resection. Samples came from some 71 TRACERx patients with untreated early-stage lung cancer. Unsorted whole RNA from tumor, nontumor lung or frozen PBMC underwent sequencing. Many counts were recorded for this clonotype. Being off target in a library aimed at alpha chains, this beta chain has a size of little meaning.

The specimen comprised normal lung tissue next to the tumor, sampled at surgery. The TCR originated in a male donor with early-stage non-small cell lung cancer. The genes are TRBV21-1 and TRBJ2-7; TRBD2, as called in the table, went unchecked against the DNA. TRBV21-1 is listed as a pseudogene. CDR3 loop: CASSKVYKDGTSGNEQYF. CDR3 nucleotides: TGTGCCAGCAGCAAAGTTTATAAGGACGGTACTAGCGGGAACGAGCAGTACTTC.